Each of the 27 T cell receptor beta chains below was sequenced from the same sample in a study of memory CD4+ T cells and cytomegalovirus serostatus. Single viable CD3+CD4+CD8-CD45RO+ cells were sorted as the memory CD4+ T cells. This table comes from immunoSEQ multiplex PCR, and its TCRdb copy is limited to in-frame clones, with some not included. Of 75,000 to 90,000 clones in the sample, 80% are singletons; the top ten hold around 0.77%. Sample: memory CD4+ T cells from blood. Receptor source: an adult in good health and CMV-seronegative.

The genes are TRBV7-3 and TRBJ2-2; no clear D gene. This CDR3 has 12 amino acids. From germline, CDR1 is SGHTA and CDR2 FQGTGA. V lost 3 bases and J 6 bases, leaving 5 bases between the germline ends. DNA for the CDR3: TGTGCCAGCAGCTTTCCCTCCGGGGAGCTGTTTTTT. Translating gives CASSFPSGELFF.

The rearrangement uses TRBV18 and TRBJ1-4, with D unclear. This CDR3 comprises 15 residues. Germline V lookup: CDR1 KGHSH, CDR2 LQKENI. V was cut by 0 bases and J by 4 bases, with 9 bases left in between. The CDR3 is CASSPPGADNEKLFF. For the CDR3, the DNA is TGTGCCAGCTCACCACCGGGCGCAGATAATGAAAAACTGTTTTTT.

The chain couples TRBV30 to TRBJ1-4; D is uncertain. Germline V gene lookup returns CDR1 GTSNPN and CDR2 SVGIG (reference sequence). The length of the CDR3 is 16 residues. V lost 2 bases and J 0 bases, leaving 13 bases between the germline ends. CDR3 in amino acids: CAWSSLDGATNEKLFF. The CDR3 DNA is TGTGCCTGGAGTTCCCTGGACGGCGCAACTAATGAAAAACTGTTTTTT.

This chain links TRBV7-6 with TRBJ2-2; D not certain. There are 14 residues in the CDR3. The ends were cut back, 0 bases at V and 1 base at J, with 3 bases in the middle. The germline CDR1 and CDR2 sequences are SGHVS and FNYEAQ. CDR3 bases: TGTGCCAGCAGCTTAGCTCGGAACACCGGGGAGCTGTTTTTT. This sequence encodes CASSLARNTGELFF.

The chain combines TRBV6-5 with TRBJ1-6; 7 nucleotides line up with TRBD1. The germline V gene has CDR1 MNHEY and CDR2 SVGAGI. CDR3 length: 13 residues. J was trimmed by 7 bases and V by 5 bases; bases with no gene match: 2. The CDR3 bases are TGTGCCAGCAGTGCCAGGGGGAATTCACCCCTCCACTTT. Its protein product is CASSARGNSPLHF.

This chain uses TRBV30 with TRBJ1-3; TRBD1 aligns across 7 bases. The CDR3 is 16 residues long. The ends lost 2 bases at V and 0 bases at J; junction bases unmatched: 7. The germline CDR1 and CDR2 sequences are GTSNPN and SVGIG (reference sequence). The chain's CDR3 is CAWSPGQGVSGNTIYF. CDR3 DNA: TGTGCCTGGAGTCCGGGTCAGGGGGTCTCTGGAAACACCATATATTTT.

The CDR3: CASSSGGTAVKYGYTF. DNA for the CDR3: TGTGCCAGCAGCTCGGGGGGGACAGCTGTAAAATATGGCTACACCTTC. The chain has TRBV5-4 and TRBJ1-2, with 7 positions matching TRBD1. Losses at the gene ends were 3 bases for V and 5 bases for J; bases not matched to a gene: 13. Germline CDR1 SGHNT, CDR2 YYREEE (reference sequence). This CDR3 comprises 16 residues.

This rearrangement joins TRBV6-1 to TRBJ2-6; maybe TRBD1 (6 bases). The V and J ends lost 6 bases and 2 bases respectively, with 11 bases between them. Germline V gene sequence: CDR1 MNHNS, CDR2 SASEGT. This CDR3 comprises 15 residues. The CDR3 bases are TGTGCCAGCAGAATAACAGGGACTGGGGCCAACGTCCTGACTTTC. Translated: CASRITGTGANVLTF.

This chain uses TRBV6-6 with TRBJ1-3; D call uncertain. Germline loops: CDR1 MNHNY, CDR2 SVGAGI (reference sequence). The length of the CDR3 is 12 residues. V was shortened by 5 bases and J by 2 bases, with 4 bases between the two germline ends. CDR3 sequence reads: CASSSTGNTIYF. In DNA form, the CDR3 reads TGTGCCAGCAGTAGTACTGGAAACACCATATATTTT.

This clone was detected once. V usage is TRBV9 and J usage is TRBJ2-2; D uncertain. The CDR3 is 15 residues long. CDR1 is SGDLS, CDR2 YYNGEE, per germline. V was pared by 0 bases and J by 0 bases, with 6 bases between. The CDR3 region has the DNA TGTGCCAGCAGCGTAGTCAGCGCGAACACCGGGGAGCTGTTTTTT. Translation: CASSVVSANTGELFF.

This clone has a single count. The rearrangement uses TRBV5-5 and TRBJ1-5; D gene unclear. V was pared by 4 bases and J by 0 bases, with 8 bases between. Germline CDR1 reads SGHKS; CDR2 reads YYEKEE (reference sequence). This CDR3 is built from 14 residues. The chain's CDR3 is CASSPHYSNQPQHF. In DNA form, the CDR3 reads TGTGCCAGCAGCCCGCACTATAGCAATCAGCCCCAGCATTTT.

The J gene is TRBJ2-3, the V gene TRBV7-9; D gene uncertain. The CDR3 length is 12 residues. Germline CDR1 reads SEHNR; CDR2 reads FQNEAQ (reference sequence). Between the trimmed V and J ends, which lost 3 bases and 4 bases, there was a span of 5 bases. The CDR3 is CASSLESDTQYF. CDR3 DNA: TGTGCCAGCAGCTTGGAGTCAGATACGCAGTATTTT.

V gene TRBV25-1 combines with J gene TRBJ2-5; D gene unclear. With 6 bases removed from V and 1 base from J, the gap between germline ends came to 9 bases. This CDR3 spans 13 amino acids. The germline CDR1 and CDR2 sequences are MGHDK and SYGVNS. CDR3 nucleotides: TGTGCCAGCAGAGAGCCAGCCCAAGAGACCCAGTACTTC. Residues: CASREPAQETQYF.

This chain joins TRBV10-3 and TRBJ1-4, with no clear D. Trimming cost V 5 bases and J 4 bases, with 8 bases left between them. CDR3 length equals 13 residues. Germline CDR1 reads ENHRY; CDR2 reads SYGVKD. CDR3 sequence: CAISTSVNEKLFF. Here the CDR3 DNA reads TGTGCCATCAGTACCTCCGTTAATGAAAAACTGTTTTTT.

This chain uses TRBV6-6 with TRBJ1-4; maybe TRBD1 (6 bases). The CDR3 has 14 amino acids. V shed 0 bases and J shed 8 bases, with 10 bases lying between them. Germline V gene data show CDR1 as MNHNY and CDR2 as SVGAGI (reference sequence). The CDR3 here is CASSYSTQGEKLFF. CDR3 sequence (DNA): TGTGCCAGCAGTTACTCGACCCAGGGGGAAAAACTGTTTTTT.

V and J are TRBV5-1 and TRBJ2-7; 9 bases line up with TRBD2. The CDR3 is 17 residues long. The germline CDR1 and CDR2 sequences are SGHRS and YFSETQ. V shed 0 bases and J 0 bases; nucleotides not matched to a gene: 7. This chain's CDR3 is CASSLGLADRSSYEQYF. The CDR3 DNA reads TGCGCCAGCAGCTTGGGACTAGCGGACAGGAGCTCCTACGAGCAGTACTTC.

J is TRBJ2-7 and V is TRBV7-2, with TRBD1 as a possible D gene (6 bases). V was trimmed by 3 bases and J by 2 bases, leaving 11 bases between them. Germline CDR1 and CDR2: SGHTA and FQGNSA. CDR3 length: 14 amino acids. DNA for the CDR3: TGTGCCAGCAGCTTTTCACAGGGCCCCTACGAGCAGTACTTC. Translated: CASSFSQGPYEQYF.

V gene TRBV6-1 combines with J gene TRBJ1-1; 8 bases line up with TRBD1. V lost 6 bases and J lost 9; bases outside the gene matches: 6. This CDR3 is built from 12 residues. The germline CDR1 and CDR2 sequences are MNHNS and SASEGT. The CDR3 region has the DNA TGTGCCAGCAGGAATCAGGGGGCACAAGCTTTCTTT. It translates to CASRNQGAQAFF.

The chain carries TRBV12-2 and TRBJ1-6; the DNA was not used to check the table's D call, TRBD1. TRBV12-2 is a known pseudogene. The CDR3 runs 18 residues. CDR3 sequence reads: CASRILDREGVYNSPLHF. The DNA for the CDR3 is TGTGCAAGTCGCATCCTGGACAGGGAAGGCGTCTATAATTCACCCCTCCACTTT.

The V gene is TRBV5-4, the J gene TRBJ2-5; the D gene is possibly TRBD1 (7 bases). The CDR3 is 16 amino acids. V lost 4 bases and J lost 5, with 21 bases in between. Germline CDR1 SGHNT, CDR2 YYREEE (reference sequence). CDR3 coding DNA: TGTGCCAGCAGCCCCCACAGGCAGGGGGGCGGTGAGACCCAGTACTTC. Residues: CASSPHRQGGGETQYF.

This CDR3 is CASSPRRGAYEQYF. The CDR3 region has the DNA TGTGCCAGTAGTCCCCGGCGGGGGGCCTACGAGCAGTACTTC. The J gene is TRBJ2-7, the V gene TRBV19; 8 nucleotides agree with TRBD2. The junction had 5 bases not matched to a gene; V was cut back by 5 bases and J by 2 bases. Germline V gives CDR1 LNHDA, CDR2 SQIVND (reference sequence). The CDR3 totals 14 residues.

The chain joins TRBV4-3 to TRBJ1-4; D is perhaps TRBD1 (5 bases). CDR1 is LGHNA and CDR2 is YSLEER in the germline V gene. V was cut by 0 bases and J by 8 bases, with 7 bases left in between. The CDR3 has 13 amino acids. CDR3 residues: CASSQDRGEKLFF. The DNA of the CDR3 is TGCGCCAGCAGCCAAGATCGGGGGGAAAAACTGTTTTTT.

Here the CDR3 reads CAISESGAGPYGYTF. CDR3 nucleotides: TGTGCCATCAGTGAGTCGGGGGCGGGGCCCTATGGCTACACCTTC. V and J are TRBV10-3 and TRBJ1-2; D is possibly TRBD1 (6 bases). The CDR3 sequence is 15 residues long. CDR1 and CDR2 from the germline V gene are ENHRY and SYGVKD. V was trimmed by 0 bases and J by 4 bases, leaving 12 bases between them.

V and J are TRBV5-4 and TRBJ2-5; D assignment may be TRBD1 or TRBD2 (6 bases each). The CDR3 sequence is 13 residues long. Germline lookup yields CDR1 SGHNT and CDR2 YYREEE (reference sequence). V shed 5 bases and J shed 5 bases, with 13 bases lying between them. The CDR3 DNA sequence: TGTGCCAGCAGGTCGGGGGCCGCGGAGACCCAGTACTTC. Protein product: CASRSGAAETQYF.

The chain uses TRBV19 and TRBJ1-5; D is perhaps TRBD1 (5 bases). The CDR3 loop spans 14 amino acids. Trimming removed 8 bases at V and 5 bases at J, with 16 bases between. Germline V lookup: CDR1 LNHDA, CDR2 SQIVND (reference sequence). CDR3 nucleotides: TGTGCCAGTCAGAATTGGGGGGATGATCAGCCCCAGCATTTT. It codes for CASQNWGDDQPQHF.

The count of this clone is one. The chain employs TRBV18 and TRBJ2-3; the D call may be TRBD1 or TRBD2 (5 bases each). V shed 2 bases and J shed 4 bases, with 16 bases lying between them. The CDR3 runs to 16 residues. In germline, CDR1 is KGHSH, CDR2 LQKENI. CDR3 DNA: TGTGCCAGCTCACCATCTGAGGGGATCATCCCAGATACGCAGTATTTT. Its protein is CASSPSEGIIPDTQYF.

V usage is TRBV5-1 and J usage is TRBJ1-4; D not certain. Germline CDR1 and CDR2: SGHRS and YFSETQ. The V end was cut by 4 bases, the J end by 0 bases, with 10 bases between. The CDR3 length is 15 residues. This chain's CDR3 is CASSQTRTTNEKLFF. In DNA, the CDR3 is TGCGCCAGCAGCCAGACTAGAACAACTAATGAAAAACTGTTTTTT.